The 15 T cell receptor beta chains reported below all come from one sample, sequenced in a study of blood T cell repertoires in COVID-19. This table comes from immunoSEQ multiplex PCR, and its TCRdb copy is limited to in-frame clones, with some not included. Seen here are 87,000 or so clones, roughly 80% observed once, and the top ten hold 15% to 20%. Material: peripheral blood. These receptor sequences come from a woman over 75 with active or convalescent COVID-19.

The chain couples TRBV7-2 to TRBJ1-1; D remains unclear. CDR1 and CDR2 from the germline V gene are SGHTA and FQGNSA. This CDR3 has 13 residues. V shed 3 bases and J shed 0 bases, with 5 bases lying between them. The CDR3 nucleotides read TGTGCCAGCAGCTTTGGCATGAACACTGAAGCTTTCTTT. Protein product: CASSFGMNTEAFF.

The CDR3, as DNA: TGTGCCAGCCGACTAGTTCCAAGCACAGATACGCAGTATTTT. As protein: CASRLVPSTDTQYF. The chain recombines TRBV5-4 with TRBJ2-3, with a tentative D call TRBD2 (6 bases). The germline V gene encodes CDR1 SGHNT and CDR2 YYREEE (reference sequence). This CDR3 is built from 14 residues. V was clipped by 7 bases and J by 0 bases, with 12 bases between them.

The chain carries TRBV15 and TRBJ1-1, with a possible D match to TRBD1 (5 bases). Germline CDR1 is LNHNV and CDR2 is YYDKDF (reference sequence). V lost 1 base and J 6 bases, leaving 12 bases between the germline ends. The CDR3 is 14 amino acids. DNA of the CDR3: TGTGCCACCAGCAGAGTTCAGGGTTCTGCTGAAGCTTTCTTT. This encodes CATSRVQGSAEAFF.

This clone came up once. The CDR3 sequence: CATSDTSRGHSNQPQHF. The CDR3 nucleotides are TGTGCCACCAGTGACACCTCGCGGGGGCATAGCAATCAGCCCCAGCATTTT. The chain employs TRBV24-1 and TRBJ1-5; a possible D gene is TRBD1 (6 bases). Germline V gene data show CDR1 as KGHDR and CDR2 as SFDVKD. The CDR3 runs 17 residues. Trimming removed 4 bases at V and 0 bases at J, with 15 bases between.

The chain combines TRBV28 with TRBJ2-7; D is perhaps TRBD1 (6 bases). The V gene lost 8 bases and the J gene lost 2 bases, with 13 bases spanning the gap. CDR1 and CDR2 (germline): MDHEN, SYDVKM. This CDR3 is built from 13 residues. The CDR3 here is CASGTGPTYEQYF. CDR3 DNA: TGTGCCAGCGGAACAGGGCCTACCTACGAGCAGTACTTC. Full variable domain (remainder filled in from reference TRBV28 and TRBJ2-7): DVKVTQSSRYLVKRTGEKVFLECVQDMDHENMFWYRQDPGLGLRLIYFSYDVKMKEKGDIPEGYSVSREKKERFSLILESASTNQTSMYLCASGTGPTYEQYFGPGTRLTVT.

The chain uses TRBV18 and TRBJ1-1; TRBD1 matches 9 bases. CDR1 KGHSH and CDR2 LQKENI come from the germline V gene. J was trimmed by 5 bases and V by 4 bases; bases with no gene match: 8. The CDR3 totals 15 residues. The CDR3 reads CASSQLQGAKTEAFF. The CDR3 DNA reads TGTGCCAGCTCACAACTACAGGGGGCGAAGACTGAAGCTTTCTTT.

This chain links TRBV7-9 with TRBJ2-5; TRBD2 matches at 13 bases. CDR3 length: 16 residues. The germline CDR1 and CDR2 sequences are SEHNR and FQNEAQ (reference sequence). Trimming took 4 bases from V and 2 from J; bases not matched to a gene: 4. The CDR3 spells CASSSGLAGTQETQYF. In DNA form, the CDR3 reads TGTGCCAGCAGCTCGGGACTAGCGGGGACTCAAGAGACCCAGTACTTC.

The chain uses TRBV6-6 and TRBJ2-1, with D perhaps matching TRBD1 (5 bases). V was cut by 1 base and J by 7 bases, with 17 bases left in between. There are 16 residues in the CDR3. Germline values: CDR1 MNHNY, CDR2 SVGAGI (reference sequence). This CDR3 reads CASSYFEPLTANEQFF. The CDR3 nucleotides are TGTGCCAGCAGTTACTTCGAACCGTTGACAGCTAATGAGCAGTTCTTC.

This clone was observed once. The V and J genes are TRBV7-8 and TRBJ1-2; TRBD1 agrees at 9 bases. The CDR3 extends over 15 amino acids. Germline lookup yields CDR1 SGHVS and CDR2 FQNEAQ. Trimming removed 1 base from V and 7 bases from J; junction bases left unmatched: 7. DNA of the CDR3: TGTGCCAGCAGCTTAGAATACGGGACAGGGTCTGGCTACACCTTC. As protein: CASSLEYGTGSGYTF.

Details on this clone: Mismatch with germline at one junction end may stem from a read error. The rearrangement links TRBV7-7 to TRBJ2-2; D may be TRBD1 (5 bases). Germline assignment: CDR1 SSHAT and CDR2 FNYEAQ (reference sequence). The CDR3 runs 16 residues. The CDR3 coding sequence is TGTGCTAGCAGCTTCGGGCAGACAGCGAACACCGGGGAGCTGTTTTTT. It is translated as CASSFGQTANTGELFF.

This sequence joins TRBV7-2 and TRBJ2-3, with D possibly TRBD2 on 7 matching bases. V was shortened by 1 base and J by 4 bases, with 15 bases between the two germline ends. Per germline, CDR1 SGHTA and CDR2 FQGNSA. The length of the CDR3 is 16 residues. CDR3 amino acids: CASSLGGGAWADTQYF. The CDR3 nucleotides read TGTGCCAGCAGCTTAGGTGGGGGGGCCTGGGCAGATACGCAGTATTTT.

The V call is TRBV4-3, the J call TRBJ1-2; D possibly corresponds to TRBD1 (6 bases). Trimming took off 0 bases at V and 6 bases at J, with 17 bases between the two ends. The CDR3 sequence is 16 residues long. Per the germline V gene, CDR1 is LGHNA and CDR2 is YSLEER. CDR3 in amino acids: CASSQDGGRGVHGYTF. In DNA form, the CDR3 reads TGCGCCAGCAGCCAAGATGGAGGCAGGGGCGTCCATGGCTACACCTTC.

The rearrangement links TRBV6-2 or TRBV6-3 to TRBJ1-2; D may be TRBD1 (6 bases). The CDR3 sequence is 12 residues long. Trimming left V 5 bases short and J 13 bases short, with 17 bases between. The germline V gene has CDR1 MNHEY and CDR2 SVGEGT. The CDR3 sequence: CASSPGTLLRTF. The CDR3 DNA follows: TGTGCCAGCAGTCCCGGGACACTGCTACGCACCTTC.

This chain joins TRBV6-5 and TRBJ2-2; D gene uncertain. V lost 8 bases, J lost 6 bases, and 16 bases lay in between. Per the germline V gene, CDR1 is MNHEY and CDR2 is SVGAGI. This CDR3 contains 14 residues. This CDR3 reads CASQQAGFPGELFF. CDR3 in DNA: TGTGCCAGCCAACAAGCCGGGTTTCCCGGGGAGCTGTTTTTT.

The V gene is TRBV30, the J gene TRBJ2-4; D ambiguous. CDR3 length: 11 amino acids. V dropped 2 bases and J dropped 8 bases, with 7 bases sitting between them. Germline V lookup: CDR1 GTSNPN, CDR2 SVGIG (reference sequence). The CDR3 nucleotides read TGTGCCTGGAGTCAGTCCGACATTCAGTACTTC. Protein sequence: CAWSQSDIQYF.